A single sample gave rise to the 3 T cell receptor beta chains below, sequenced in a study of blood T cell repertoires in COVID-19 (dated by TCRdb to 2018 to 2020). Library preparation used the immunoSEQ multiplex PCR assay. TCRdb limited this immuneACCESS table to in-frame rearrangements with V and J called. A share of clones is missing; checked studies link under half to unresolved V genes, and the rest is unexplained. This sample lists about 300,000 clones; roughly 90% were detected once. The ten largest clones capture 1.8% of the sample. Material: peripheral blood. The receptors here all came from a woman in her thirties with COVID-19, enrolled during active disease.

This chain uses TRBV12-3 or TRBV12-4 with TRBJ1-5; D gene uncertain. V lost 6 bases and J lost 6, with 12 bases in between. The CDR3 loop spans 13 amino acids. Here the CDR3 reads CASRQTIAQPQHF. The DNA for the CDR3 is TGTGCCAGCAGACAAACAATAGCTCAGCCCCAGCATTTT.

This chain links TRBV19 with TRBJ2-3; TRBD2 aligns across 9 bases. The germline CDR1 and CDR2 sequences are LNHDA and SQIVND (reference sequence). This CDR3 comprises 13 residues. V was pared by 8 bases and J by 3 bases, with 3 bases of the junction left unmatched. CDR3 bases: TGTGCCAGTCGAAGCGGGGGGACAGATACGCAGTATTTT. This encodes CASRSGGTDTQYF.

This clone has just one count. This CDR3 reads CASSLFQEGETQYF. The CDR3 DNA reads as TGCGCCAGCAGCTTGTTCCAGGAGGGGGAGACCCAGTACTTC. The V gene is TRBV5-1, the J gene TRBJ2-5, with D possibly being TRBD2 (6 bases). V was clipped by 1 base and J by 5 bases, with 12 bases between them. The CDR3 runs 14 residues. The V gene's germline CDR1 is SGHRS and CDR2 YFSETQ.